This T cell receptor beta chain was captured in a study of cytomegalovirus exposure and HLA in healthy donors. Study at large: When about 400 donors were genotyped, approximately 80% of them were found to fall in the Caucasian-associated ancestry cluster.

Comments on this clone: The antigen remains undetermined.

The PCR employed 60 Vbeta primers together with 13 Jbeta primers. The table came from immunoSEQ multiplex PCR; TCRdb's copy has only in-frame clones and leaves some out. The repertoire holds about 150,000 clones, with about 80% as singletons. The study's findings and limits: Donors belonging to an Asian-associated ancestry cluster reportedly showed fewer N-insertions in productive TCRs than the roughly 670-donor mean, according to what a later analysis found. Analysis was carried out at a later point, and it linked a missense DCLRE1C variant to TCR beta V- and J-gene trimming. In a later analysis, compared with equally common non-associated chains, HLA-associated beta chains were more expanded.

This sequence was found in a woman younger than 45 in good health and CMV-seropositive. Sequences were obtained from PBMCs.

The CDR3 spells CAWSTGPRDIQYF. In nucleotides, the CDR3 is TGTGCCTGGAGTACCGGGCCGAGGGACATTCAGTACTTC. The chain carries TRBV30 and TRBJ2-4; D is possibly TRBD2 (5 bases). With 2 bases removed from V and 8 bases from J, the gap between germline ends came to 13 bases. The CDR3 contains 13 residues. CDR1 is GTSNPN and CDR2 is SVGIG in the germline V gene (reference sequence).